This is a list of T cell receptor beta chains from one sample in a study of vaccination effects on CD4 cells after COVID-19. Assay used: immunoSEQ multiplex PCR; TCRdb lists only in-frame clones, some missing. The sample consists of about 66,000 clones, roughly four fifths of them appearing once. Their recognized antigens are unknown. This specimen was CD4+ T cells from PBMCs cultured without peptide, taken after COVID-19 vaccination. These receptor sequences come from a human donor who received a COVID-19 vaccine. CDR3s include the opening cysteine and the closing phenylalanine or tryptophan. Fields, in order: clone size, V gene, J gene, D gene, CDR3 protein, CDR3 DNA. A D gene is named only where the DNA matches it firmly. Only part of the rows carry a size: once, few, many, or a class if the clone is expanded.

size: few
V: TRBV7-9
J: TRBJ2-2
D: -
CDR3: CASSLEGSGELFF
DNA: TGTGCCAGCAGCTTAGAGGGAAGCGGGGAGCTGTTTTTT

size: -
V: TRBV6-5
J: TRBJ1-3
D: -
CDR3: CASRQGSSGNTIYF
DNA: TGTGCCAGCAGGCAGGGTTCTTCTGGAAACACCATATATTTT

size: -
V: TRBV6-4
J: TRBJ1-1
D: -
CDR3: CASSDWRSTEAFF
DNA: TGTGCCAGCAGTGACTGGAGGTCCACTGAAGCTTTCTTT

size: -
V: TRBV18
J: TRBJ1-3
D: -
CDR3: CASSPTDSGNTIYF
DNA: TGTGCCAGCTCACCGACAGACTCTGGAAACACCATATATTTT

size: -
V: TRBV3-1/TRBV3-2
J: TRBJ2-3
D: TRBD2
CDR3: CASSQEGGLAGGRTDTQYF
DNA: TGTGCCAGCAGCCAAGAGGGTGGTTTAGCGGGGGGGCGGACAGATACGCAGTATTTT

size: -
V: TRBV5-1
J: TRBJ1-6
D: -
CDR3: CASSLQQGNSPLHF
DNA: TGCGCCAGCAGCTTGCAACAGGGAAATTCACCCCTCCACTTT

size: -
V: TRBV2
J: TRBJ2-3
D: TRBD2
CDR3: CASRYPGLAGYISTDTQYF
DNA: TGTGCCAGCAGGTACCCGGGACTAGCGGGGTACATTTCCACAGATACGCAGTATTTT

size: -
V: TRBV7-9
J: TRBJ2-5
D: -
CDR3: CASSLLQNQETQYF
DNA: TGTGCCAGCAGCTTACTACAGAACCAAGAGACCCAGTACTTC

size: -
V: TRBV10-1
J: TRBJ2-5
D: -
CDR3: CASNAERTDQETQYF
DNA: TGCGCCAGCAATGCGGAGAGGACTGACCAAGAGACCCAGTACTTC

size: once
V: TRBV4-3
J: TRBJ1-2
D: -
CDR3: CASSQDTEANYGYTF
DNA: TGCGCCAGCAGCCAAGATACTGAAGCTAACTATGGCTACACCTTC

size: few
V: TRBV19
J: TRBJ1-2
D: -
CDR3: CASSRGYGYGYTF
DNA: TGTGCCAGTAGTAGGGGGTACGGGTATGGCTACACCTTC

size: -
V: TRBV18
J: TRBJ1-1
D: TRBD1
CDR3: CASSQGQGAGTEAFF
DNA: TGTGCCAGCTCACAGGGGCAGGGGGCAGGGACTGAAGCTTTCTTT

size: -
V: TRBV18
J: TRBJ2-3
D: -
CDR3: CASSPGPGTDTQYF
DNA: TGTGCCAGCTCACCGGGCCCCGGCACAGATACGCAGTATTTT

size: -
V: TRBV6-6
J: TRBJ2-2
D: TRBD1
CDR3: CASSRDRATGELFF
DNA: TGTGCCAGCAGCCGGGACAGGGCAACCGGGGAGCTGTTTTTT

size: -
V: TRBV3-1/TRBV3-2
J: TRBJ2-3
D: TRBD2
CDR3: CASSQYIGSGGRGKKDTQYF
DNA: TGTGCCAGCAGCCAATATATTGGTAGCGGGGGCCGGGGAAAGAAAGATACGCAGTATTTT

size: -
V: TRBV6-5
J: TRBJ2-3
D: -
CDR3: CASSYYGDTQYF
DNA: TGTGCCAGCAGCTACTACGGTGATACGCAGTATTTT

size: -
V: TRBV27
J: TRBJ1-1
D: -
CDR3: CASSFSVDTEAFF
DNA: TGTGCCAGCAGTTTTTCGGTGGACACTGAAGCTTTCTTT

size: few
V: TRBV3-1/TRBV3-2
J: TRBJ1-2
D: -
CDR3: CASSQGTGNYGYTF
DNA: TGTGCCAGCAGCCAGGGGACGGGAAACTATGGCTACACCTTC

size: -
V: TRBV3-1/TRBV3-2
J: TRBJ1-1
D: -
CDR3: CASSPGHGGTEAFF
DNA: TGTGCCAGCAGTCCTGGACACGGGGGCACTGAAGCTTTCTTT

size: -
V: TRBV4-3
J: TRBJ1-6
D: -
CDR3: CASSQDSGRWDNSPLHF
DNA: TGCGCCAGCAGCCAAGATTCCGGCAGGTGGGATAATTCACCCCTCCACTTT

size: few
V: TRBV5-4
J: TRBJ2-1
D: -
CDR3: CASSAYSSYNEQFF
DNA: TGTGCCAGCAGCGCCTACAGCTCCTACAATGAGCAGTTCTTC

size: -
V: TRBV6-5
J: TRBJ1-1
D: -
CDR3: CASRKDRDTEEAFF
DNA: TGTGCCAGCAGAAAGGACCGGGACACTGAAGAAGCTTTCTTT

size: few
V: TRBV10-1
J: TRBJ1-4
D: -
CDR3: CASSEGGTAEKLFF
DNA: TGCGCCAGCAGTGAGGGGGGGACGGCTGAAAAACTGTTTTTT

size: -
V: TRBV7-3
J: TRBJ2-3
D: -
CDR3: CASSPRGKSDTQYF
DNA: TGTGCCAGCAGCCCAAGGGGCAAGTCAGATACGCAGTATTTT

size: -
V: TRBV5-1
J: TRBJ2-1
D: TRBD1
CDR3: CASSLGGTASSYNEQFF
DNA: TGCGCCAGCAGCTTGGGTGGGACAGCGAGCTCCTACAATGAGCAGTTCTTC

size: -
V: TRBV7-2
J: TRBJ1-2
D: -
CDR3: CASSLVQGGYTF
DNA: TGTGCCAGCAGCTTAGTACAAGGAGGCTACACCTTC

size: -
V: TRBV27
J: TRBJ1-5
D: -
CDR3: CASSLYGNSNQPQHF
DNA: TGTGCCAGCAGTTTATATGGAAATAGCAATCAGCCCCAGCATTTT

size: -
V: TRBV6-5
J: TRBJ1-3
D: -
CDR3: CASQEGPSSGNTIYF
DNA: TGTGCCAGCCAGGAGGGCCCGAGCTCTGGAAACACCATATATTTT

size: -
V: TRBV19
J: TRBJ1-1
D: TRBD1
CDR3: CASSIDRGSDTEAFF
DNA: TGTGCCAGTAGTATCGACAGGGGTAGCGACACTGAAGCTTTCTTT

size: once
V: TRBV7-3
J: TRBJ2-4
D: TRBD2
CDR3: CASSLGGGRNIQYF
DNA: TGTGCCAGCAGCTTGGGGGGAGGGAGAAACATTCAGTACTTC

size: few
V: TRBV28
J: TRBJ1-2
D: TRBD1
CDR3: CASSPGGNYGYTF
DNA: TGTGCCAGCAGTCCAGGGGGAAACTATGGCTACACCTTC

size: -
V: TRBV3-1/TRBV3-2
J: TRBJ1-3
D: -
CDR3: CASSGHYSGNTIYF
DNA: TGTGCCAGCAGCGGGCACTACTCTGGAAACACCATATATTTT

size: -
V: TRBV2
J: TRBJ2-6
D: TRBD1
CDR3: CAHQGAFSGANVLTF
DNA: TGTGCCCACCAGGGGGCTTTCTCTGGGGCCAACGTCCTGACTTTC

size: once
V: TRBV9
J: TRBJ2-1
D: TRBD2
CDR3: CASSKSTSGGSPTNNEQFF
DNA: TGTGCCAGCAGCAAATCGACTAGCGGGGGGTCTCCGACCAACAATGAGCAGTTCTTC

size: -
V: TRBV27
J: TRBJ1-2
D: TRBD1
CDR3: CASSLKGTGANYGYTF
DNA: TGTGCCAGCAGTTTGAAGGGAACAGGGGCGAACTATGGCTACACCTTC

size: -
V: TRBV7-9
J: TRBJ2-5
D: -
CDR3: CASSPLQETQYF
DNA: TGTGCCAGCAGCCCGCTCCAAGAGACCCAGTACTTC

size: -
V: TRBV7-3
J: TRBJ2-3
D: -
CDR3: CASSLRGADTQYF
DNA: TGTGCCAGCAGCTTAAGGGGTGCAGATACGCAGTATTTT

size: -
V: TRBV4-1
J: TRBJ1-6
D: -
CDR3: CASSQEISVGVSPLHF
DNA: TGCGCCAGCAGCCAAGAGATATCAGTGGGGGTTTCACCCCTCCACTTT

size: -
V: TRBV5-1
J: TRBJ2-1
D: TRBD1
CDR3: CASARTGGWNEQFF
DNA: TGCGCCAGCGCGAGGACAGGGGGTTGGAATGAGCAGTTCTTC

size: -
V: TRBV3-1/TRBV3-2
J: TRBJ1-1
D: -
CDR3: CASSQGIMNTEAFF
DNA: TGTGCCAGCAGCCAAGGCATCATGAACACTGAAGCTTTCTTT

size: -
V: TRBV19
J: TRBJ1-1
D: -
CDR3: CASSIRGILKWQGNTEAFF
DNA: TGTGCCAGTAGTATAAGAGGGATCCTCAAATGGCAGGGGAACACTGAAGCTTTCTTT

size: -
V: TRBV28
J: TRBJ1-1
D: -
CDR3: CASSLVGKAFF
DNA: TGTGCCAGCAGTTTAGTAGGAAAAGCTTTCTTT

size: -
V: TRBV3-1/TRBV3-2
J: TRBJ1-4
D: -
CDR3: CASSPAGLAFKLFF
DNA: TGTGCCAGCAGCCCCGCGGGCCTAGCTTTTAAACTGTTTTTT

size: -
V: TRBV5-6
J: TRBJ1-6
D: -
CDR3: CASSLDPGMNSPLHF
DNA: TGTGCCAGCAGCTTGGATCCGGGGATGAACTCACCCCTCCACTTT

size: once
V: TRBV24-1
J: TRBJ2-2
D: -
CDR3: CATSDLRDTLNGGELFF
DNA: TGTGCCACCAGTGACCTCCGGGACACCCTCAACGGCGGGGAGCTGTTTTTT

size: -
V: TRBV30
J: TRBJ2-5
D: TRBD2
CDR3: CAWSPWTSGIQETQYF
DNA: TGTGCCTGGAGTCCTTGGACTAGCGGGATCCAAGAGACCCAGTACTTC

size: -
V: TRBV25-1
J: TRBJ1-1
D: -
CDR3: CASSEYIQTEAFF
DNA: TGTGCCAGCAGTGAATATATTCAGACTGAAGCTTTCTTT

size: -
V: TRBV2
J: TRBJ2-1
D: -
CDR3: CASSRMAGEGNEQFF
DNA: TGTGCCAGCTCCCGTATGGCAGGGGAAGGCAATGAGCAGTTCTTC